These T cell receptor beta chains were read from a single sample in a study of metastatic and nonmetastatic thyroid tumors. TCRdb re-analyzed the PCR reads using MiXCR. This sample carries tens of thousands of clones, about 16% of them seen once, and the ten largest clones take roughly a tenth. The sample was blood. The receptors originated from a male donor with papillary thyroid cancer or a benign thyroid nodule (not recorded which). Some clones in this sample may be carry-over from other donors' samples. Both conserved end residues are part of each CDR3. Each record gives: V gene, J gene, clone size, D gene, CDR3 length, CDR3 protein, CDR3 DNA. D genes are given only for firm matches. Size is stated for part of the rows, as once, few or many counts, or as a class when the clone is expanded.

V gene: TRBV30
J gene: TRBJ1-5
clone size: many
D gene: NA
CDR3 length: 16
CDR3 protein: CACNPCTGHRRMTQHF
CDR3 DNA: TGTGCCTGCAACCCCTGTACCGGCCACCGACGTATGACCCAGCATTTT

V gene: TRBV6-1
J gene: TRBJ1-2
clone size: few
D gene: NA
CDR3 length: 14
CDR3 protein: CASSCKGGNYVYTF
CDR3 DNA: TGTGCCAGCAGTTGCAAGGGCGGAAACTATGTCTACACCTTC

V gene: TRBV7-9
J gene: TRBJ1-1
clone size: many
D gene: NA
CDR3 length: 13
CDR3 protein: CASSSRQVGEAFF
CDR3 DNA: TGTGCCAGCAGCTCCCGGCAGGTCGGTGAAGCTTTCTTT

V gene: TRBV24-1
J gene: TRBJ2-2
clone size: many
D gene: NA
CDR3 length: 13
CDR3 protein: CATRPANTGELFF
CDR3 DNA: TGTGCCACCAGGCCCGCGAACACCGGGGAGCTGTTTTTT

V gene: TRBV5-5
J gene: TRBJ1-2
clone size: many
D gene: NA
CDR3 length: 16
CDR3 protein: CASSPRGAPANYGYTF
CDR3 DNA: TGTGCCAGCAGCCCTCGGGGGGCTCCCGCTAACTATGGCTACACCTTC

V gene: TRBV7-6
J gene: TRBJ2-1
clone size: many
D gene: NA
CDR3 length: 12
CDR3 protein: CASSSRGNEQFF
CDR3 DNA: TGTGCCAGCAGTTCCCGGGGCAATGAGCAGTTCTTC

V gene: TRBV27
J gene: TRBJ2-5
clone size: many
D gene: NA
CDR3 length: 17
CDR3 protein: CASSPTGPRGTKETQYF
CDR3 DNA: TGTGCCAGCAGTCCAACAGGGCCCCGGGGGACGAAAGAGACCCAGTACTTC

V gene: TRBV19
J gene: TRBJ2-1
clone size: many
D gene: NA
CDR3 length: 16
CDR3 protein: CASSMIRVPSYNEQFF
CDR3 DNA: TGTGCCAGTAGTATGATCCGGGTCCCTTCCTACAATGAGCAGTTCTTC

V gene: TRBV5-4
J gene: TRBJ1-2
clone size: many
D gene: NA
CDR3 length: 15
CDR3 protein: CASSLHRVGDYGYTF
CDR3 DNA: TGTGCCAGCAGTTTACACAGGGTGGGGGACTATGGCTACACCTTC

V gene: TRBV9
J gene: TRBJ1-5
clone size: many
D gene: NA
CDR3 length: 13
CDR3 protein: CASSVDPGQPQHF
CDR3 DNA: TGTGCCAGCAGCGTAGATCCGGGGCAGCCCCAGCATTTT

V gene: TRBV6-2/TRBV6-3
J gene: TRBJ1-4
clone size: many
D gene: TRBD1
CDR3 length: 16
CDR3 protein: CASRPGQAKPNEKLFF
CDR3 DNA: TGTGCCAGCAGACCCGGACAGGCAAAACCGAATGAAAAACTGTTTTTT

V gene: TRBV4-1
J gene: TRBJ2-3
clone size: many
D gene: NA
CDR3 length: 13
CDR3 protein: CASSLSRDKAQYF
CDR3 DNA: TGCGCCAGCAGCCTTTCCCGGGACAAAGCGCAGTATTTT

V gene: TRBV20-1
J gene: TRBJ2-3
clone size: many
D gene: NA
CDR3 length: 10
CDR3 protein: CSAIWDTQYF
CDR3 DNA: TGCAGTGCTATTTGGGATACGCAGTATTTT

V gene: TRBV4-3
J gene: TRBJ2-1
clone size: many
D gene: TRBD2
CDR3 length: 14
CDR3 protein: CASSRASGSNEQFF
CDR3 DNA: TGCGCCAGCAGCCGGGCTAGCGGGAGCAATGAGCAGTTCTTC

V gene: TRBV7-9
J gene: TRBJ2-2
clone size: many
D gene: NA
CDR3 length: 15
CDR3 protein: CASSLWSFGTGELFF
CDR3 DNA: TGTGCCAGCAGCTTATGGTCTTTTGGGACCGGGGAGCTGTTTTTT

V gene: TRBV10-3
J gene: TRBJ2-1
clone size: many
D gene: TRBD2
CDR3 length: 13
CDR3 protein: CAISTSGRFEQFF
CDR3 DNA: TGTGCCATATCGACTAGCGGGAGGTTTGAGCAGTTCTTC

V gene: TRBV6-2/TRBV6-3
J gene: TRBJ2-1
clone size: many
D gene: NA
CDR3 length: 13
CDR3 protein: CASTGVGGGEQFF
CDR3 DNA: TGTGCCAGCACAGGGGTGGGAGGAGGTGAGCAGTTCTTC

V gene: TRBV9
J gene: TRBJ1-6
clone size: many
D gene: NA
CDR3 length: 14
CDR3 protein: CASSRDSYNSPLHF
CDR3 DNA: TGTGCCAGCAGTCGGGACTCCTATAATTCACCCCTCCACTTT

V gene: TRBV24-1
J gene: TRBJ2-5
clone size: many
D gene: NA
CDR3 length: 17
CDR3 protein: CATSDVPGHLWGRAQYF
CDR3 DNA: TGTGCCACCAGTGATGTCCCGGGACACTTGTGGGGTAGGGCCCAGTACTTC

V gene: TRBV24-1
J gene: TRBJ2-5
clone size: many
D gene: TRBD2
CDR3 length: 17
CDR3 protein: CATSDRTRTSGKETQYF
CDR3 DNA: TGTGCCACCAGTGACCGTACACGGACTAGCGGGAAAGAGACCCAGTACTTC

V gene: TRBV12-3/TRBV12-4
J gene: TRBJ2-1
clone size: many
D gene: TRBD2
CDR3 length: 12
CDR3 protein: CASSFMAGGQFF
CDR3 DNA: TGTGCCAGCAGTTTTATGGCGGGGGGGCAGTTCTTC

V gene: TRBV6-2/TRBV6-3
J gene: TRBJ1-1
clone size: many
D gene: NA
CDR3 length: 16
CDR3 protein: CASSWGRRRGYTEAFF
CDR3 DNA: TGTGCCAGCAGTTGGGGTCGTAGGAGGGGTTACACTGAAGCTTTCTTT

V gene: TRBV6-1
J gene: TRBJ1-6
clone size: NA
D gene: NA
CDR3 length: 14
CDR3 protein: CASSVDPANSPLHF
CDR3 DNA: TGTGCCAGCAGCGTCGATCCGGCTAATTCACCCCTCCACTTT

V gene: TRBV20-1
J gene: TRBJ1-1
clone size: many
D gene: TRBD1
CDR3 length: 12
CDR3 protein: CSARNRDRLAFF
CDR3 DNA: TGCAGTGCTCGTAACCGGGACAGGCTGGCTTTCTTT

V gene: TRBV9
J gene: TRBJ1-2
clone size: many
D gene: NA
CDR3 length: 13
CDR3 protein: CASSSGSNYGYTF
CDR3 DNA: TGTGCCAGCAGCAGCGGATCTAACTATGGCTACACCTTC

V gene: TRBV12-3/TRBV12-4
J gene: TRBJ2-1
clone size: many
D gene: NA
CDR3 length: 14
CDR3 protein: CASSLREGYNEQFF
CDR3 DNA: TGTGCCAGCAGTTTGCGGGAAGGATACAATGAGCAGTTCTTC

V gene: TRBV11-3
J gene: TRBJ1-3
clone size: many
D gene: NA
CDR3 length: 13
CDR3 protein: CASSLEGLNTIYF
CDR3 DNA: TGTGCCAGCAGCTTAGAAGGATTAAACACCATATATTTT

V gene: TRBV12-3/TRBV12-4
J gene: TRBJ1-5
clone size: many
D gene: TRBD1
CDR3 length: 15
CDR3 protein: CASSPQGQGNQPQHF
CDR3 DNA: TGTGCCAGCAGTCCCCAGGGACAGGGGAATCAGCCCCAGCATTTT

V gene: TRBV6-5
J gene: TRBJ1-6
clone size: many
D gene: TRBD1
CDR3 length: 16
CDR3 protein: CASSYSSGQENSPLHF
CDR3 DNA: TGTGCCAGCAGTTACTCCTCGGGACAGGAAAATTCACCCCTCCACTTT

V gene: TRBV20-1
J gene: TRBJ2-7
clone size: many
D gene: NA
CDR3 length: 12
CDR3 protein: CSTRGAGGEQYF
CDR3 DNA: TGCAGTACCCGCGGGGCAGGGGGCGAGCAGTACTTC

V gene: TRBV14
J gene: TRBJ2-7
clone size: many
D gene: TRBD1
CDR3 length: 16
CDR3 protein: CASSQDDRGLAYEQYF
CDR3 DNA: TGTGCCAGCAGCCAAGATGACAGGGGGCTCGCCTACGAGCAGTACTTC

V gene: TRBV10-1
J gene: TRBJ2-1
clone size: NA
D gene: NA
CDR3 length: 12
CDR3 protein: CASSGVNNEQFF
CDR3 DNA: TGCGCCAGCAGTGGGGTAAACAATGAGCAGTTCTTC

V gene: TRBV28
J gene: TRBJ2-7
clone size: many
D gene: NA
CDR3 length: 15
CDR3 protein: CASSLAVGGTYEQYF
CDR3 DNA: TGTGCCAGCAGTTTGGCGGTCGGCGGTACCTACGAGCAGTACTTC

V gene: TRBV11-1
J gene: TRBJ1-6
clone size: NA
D gene: NA
CDR3 length: 16
CDR3 protein: CASSLRRGSMNSPLHF
CDR3 DNA: TGTGCCAGCAGCTTGCGGCGGGGGTCAATGAATTCACCCCTCCACTTT

V gene: TRBV7-9
J gene: TRBJ2-4
clone size: once
D gene: NA
CDR3 length: 17
CDR3 protein: CASTTRVPSRIGFVQYF
CDR3 DNA: TGTGCCAGCACCACTCGGGTACCCTCTCGGATAGGGTTTGTTCAGTACTTC

V gene: TRBV27
J gene: TRBJ1-2
clone size: many
D gene: TRBD1
CDR3 length: 13
CDR3 protein: CASSLSTGYGYTF
CDR3 DNA: TGTGCCAGCAGTTTATCGACAGGGTACGGCTACACCTTC

V gene: TRBV5-1
J gene: TRBJ1-6
clone size: many
D gene: NA
CDR3 length: 16
CDR3 protein: CASSLGGSSYNSPLHF
CDR3 DNA: TGCGCCAGCAGCTTGGGCGGGAGCTCCTATAATTCACCCCTCCACTTT

V gene: TRBV9
J gene: TRBJ1-2
clone size: many
D gene: TRBD1
CDR3 length: 15
CDR3 protein: CASSVEGGQGAGYTF
CDR3 DNA: TGTGCCAGCAGCGTAGAAGGGGGCCAAGGCGCTGGCTACACCTTC

V gene: TRBV6-1
J gene: TRBJ1-6
clone size: few
D gene: TRBD1
CDR3 length: 15
CDR3 protein: CASNNRGIYNSHLHF
CDR3 DNA: TGTGCCAGCAACAACAGGGGGATCTATAATTCACACCTCCACTTT

V gene: TRBV4-3
J gene: TRBJ2-4
clone size: few
D gene: TRBD2
CDR3 length: 14
CDR3 protein: CASSQAVSGGIQYF
CDR3 DNA: TGCGCCAGCAGCCAAGCTGTTTCGGGGGGCATTCAGTACTTC

V gene: TRBV2
J gene: TRBJ1-2
clone size: NA
D gene: NA
CDR3 length: 13
CDR3 protein: CASKLIDLPGYTF
CDR3 DNA: TGTGCCAGCAAACTTATCGACCTCCCGGGCTACACCTTC

V gene: TRBV11-2
J gene: TRBJ2-5
clone size: many
D gene: NA
CDR3 length: 11
CDR3 protein: CASSVRETQYF
CDR3 DNA: TGTGCCAGCAGCGTCCGGGAGACCCAGTACTTC

V gene: TRBV6-1
J gene: TRBJ1-2
clone size: many
D gene: TRBD1
CDR3 length: 17
CDR3 protein: CASSEKQDRRQLYGYTF
CDR3 DNA: TGTGCCAGCAGTGAAAAACAGGACAGGAGACAACTCTATGGCTACACCTTC

V gene: TRBV7-3
J gene: TRBJ2-3
clone size: many
D gene: NA
CDR3 length: 15
CDR3 protein: CASSLYGGLSDTQYF
CDR3 DNA: TGTGCCAGCAGCTTATACGGGGGGCTCTCAGATACGCAGTATTTT

V gene: TRBV7-9
J gene: TRBJ2-1
clone size: NA
D gene: TRBD1
CDR3 length: 11
CDR3 protein: CASSRDEGAFF
CDR3 DNA: TGTGCCAGCAGCCGCGACGAGGGGGCGTTCTTC

V gene: TRBV5-1
J gene: TRBJ1-2
clone size: NA
D gene: NA
CDR3 length: 13
CDR3 protein: CASSLPGNYGYTF
CDR3 DNA: TGCGCCAGCAGCTTGCCGGGAAACTATGGCTACACCTTC

V gene: TRBV28
J gene: TRBJ2-4
clone size: NA
D gene: NA
CDR3 length: 15
CDR3 protein: CASRVGWGAKNIHYF
CDR3 DNA: NA

V gene: TRBV5-1
J gene: TRBJ2-1
clone size: many
D gene: TRBD2
CDR3 length: 19
CDR3 protein: CASSLRSLEGWLAGDEQFF
CDR3 DNA: TGCGCCAGCAGCTTGCGTTCTCTGGAAGGGTGGCTAGCGGGGGACGAGCAGTTCTTC

V gene: TRBV7-7
J gene: TRBJ2-3
clone size: many
D gene: NA
CDR3 length: 15
CDR3 protein: CASSLGSASTDTQYF
CDR3 DNA: TGTGCTAGCAGCTTAGGGTCAGCTAGCACAGATACGCAGTATTTT

V gene: TRBV27
J gene: TRBJ1-1
clone size: NA
D gene: NA
CDR3 length: 15
CDR3 protein: CASSPHGSGRAEAFF
CDR3 DNA: TGTGCCAGCAGTCCCCATGGGTCCGGGAGGGCTGAAGCTTTCTTT

V gene: TRBV19
J gene: TRBJ1-1
clone size: many
D gene: NA
CDR3 length: 15
CDR3 protein: CASSIFGQTNTEAFF
CDR3 DNA: TGTGCCAGTAGTATATTTGGACAAACGAACACTGAAGCTTTCTTT

V gene: TRBV20-1
J gene: TRBJ2-1
clone size: many
D gene: TRBD2
CDR3 length: 15
CDR3 protein: CSARDIAGGHGEQFF
CDR3 DNA: TGCAGTGCTAGAGATATAGCGGGGGGGCACGGTGAGCAGTTCTTC

V gene: TRBV12-3/TRBV12-4
J gene: TRBJ1-3
clone size: NA
D gene: NA
CDR3 length: 14
CDR3 protein: CASSSNGGGDTIYF
CDR3 DNA: TGTGCCAGCAGTTCAAATGGAGGCGGTGACACCATATATTTT

V gene: TRBV6-1
J gene: TRBJ2-7
clone size: many
D gene: TRBD2
CDR3 length: 15
CDR3 protein: CASSEQLAGSYEQYF
CDR3 DNA: TGTGCCAGCAGTGAACAACTAGCGGGTTCCTACGAGCAGTACTTC

V gene: TRBV11-2
J gene: TRBJ1-2
clone size: NA
D gene: NA
CDR3 length: 17
CDR3 protein: CASSPQGGHLGDGGYTF
CDR3 DNA: TGTGCCAGCAGCCCACAGGGAGGACACCTAGGGGATGGTGGCTACACCTTC